This TCR beta chain was observed in a study of Tregs in tolerant kidney transplant recipients. Background on the study: Mixed chimerism was transient after nonmyeloablative marrow transplants from related graft donors.

As for this clone: Read sequence stops 3 residues before the CDR3 end, and the germline J gene provides the missing end.

Looked up from germline, CDR1 is WNHNN and CDR2 is SYGVQD (reference sequence). This CDR3 spans 13 amino acids. Clones were read by immunoSEQ multiplex PCR, and TCRdb kept only the in-frame ones, dropping some. The sample data list more than 30,000 clones. The material sequenced was CD8+ T cells from blood, taken before the transplant. This sequence was found in a human donor who received a combined kidney and bone marrow transplant. This chain uses TRBV10-1 with TRBJ1-2, with D possibly being TRBD1 (5 bases). The covered CDR3 bases are TGCGCCAGCACAAAAGTGAGGGGCCTTTTC. Its translation is CASTKVRGLF. The complete CDR3 sequence is CASTKVRGLFYTF.